A selection of T cell receptor beta chains follows, all from one sample in a study of lymphopenia after photon versus proton radiotherapy. Here immunoSEQ multiplex PCR was the method, and the copy in TCRdb shows in-frame clones only, minus some. The table has 150,000 or so clones, approximately 90% seen once. Sequences were derived from peripheral blood, sampled from a patient treated with photon-based radiotherapy. The receptors here all came from a man in his fifties with gastric cancer. Each CDR3 is given with its conserved first and last residue. D genes are given only for firm matches. Not all rows give a size; the values are once, few, many and, for expanded clones, a class.

d_gene: TRBD1; j_gene: TRBJ1-2; v_gene: TRBV7-2; abundance: NA; CDR3aa: CASRNGQGDGYTF; CDR3nt: TGTGCCAGCAGGAACGGACAGGGAGATGGCTACACCTTC
d_gene: TRBD2; j_gene: TRBJ2-1; v_gene: TRBV11-1; abundance: NA; CDR3aa: CASSPLPGLASDEQFF; CDR3nt: TGTGCCAGCAGCCCCCTTCCGGGACTAGCATCCGATGAGCAGTTCTTC
d_gene: NA; j_gene: TRBJ2-6; v_gene: TRBV27; abundance: NA; CDR3aa: CASLESGFMVGANVLTF; CDR3nt: TGTGCCAGCTTAGAATCAGGGTTTATGGTGGGGGCCAACGTCCTGACTTTC
d_gene: TRBD2; j_gene: TRBJ2-7; v_gene: TRBV5-8; abundance: once; CDR3aa: CASSARPGTSVYEQYF; CDR3nt: TGTGCCAGCAGCGCCCGACCCGGGACTAGCGTTTACGAGCAGTACTTC
d_gene: NA; j_gene: TRBJ2-2; v_gene: TRBV9; abundance: few; CDR3aa: CASRLQAVNTGELFF; CDR3nt: TGTGCCAGCAGACTCCAGGCAGTGAACACCGGGGAGCTGTTTTTT
d_gene: NA; j_gene: TRBJ1-3; v_gene: TRBV6-1; abundance: NA; CDR3aa: CASSLQSAGNTIYF; CDR3nt: TGTGCCAGCAGCCTACAATCTGCTGGAAACACCATATATTTT
d_gene: TRBD1; j_gene: TRBJ2-7; v_gene: TRBV30; abundance: NA; CDR3aa: CAWSVRDRARF; CDR3nt: TGTGCCTGGAGTGTAAGGGACAGGGCAAGGTTC
d_gene: TRBD1; j_gene: TRBJ1-2; v_gene: TRBV5-1; abundance: once; CDR3aa: CASSAGQGVNYGYTF; CDR3nt: TGCGCCAGCAGCGCAGGACAGGGGGTGAACTATGGCTACACCTTC
d_gene: NA; j_gene: TRBJ2-7; v_gene: TRBV5-6; abundance: NA; CDR3aa: CASSFSGKTPYEQYF; CDR3nt: TGTGCCAGCAGCTTCTCCGGGAAGACCCCCTACGAGCAGTACTTC
d_gene: NA; j_gene: TRBJ1-1; v_gene: TRBV11-2; abundance: NA; CDR3aa: CASSPRGGSLMNTEAFF; CDR3nt: TGTGCCAGCAGCCCCCGAGGCGGGTCCCTCATGAACACTGAAGCTTTCTTT
d_gene: NA; j_gene: TRBJ1-5; v_gene: TRBV5-1; abundance: NA; CDR3aa: CASSRYGNQPQHF; CDR3nt: TGCGCCAGCAGCAGGTACGGCAATCAGCCCCAGCATTTT
d_gene: NA; j_gene: TRBJ2-3; v_gene: TRBV5-4; abundance: NA; CDR3aa: CASSAVAGSTITDTQYF; CDR3nt: TGTGCCAGCAGCGCCGTCGCCGGGTCGACGATCACAGATACGCAGTATTTT
d_gene: TRBD1; j_gene: TRBJ2-3; v_gene: TRBV29-1; abundance: NA; CDR3aa: CSVGGTGDTDTQYF; CDR3nt: TGCAGCGTTGGCGGGACAGGGGACACAGATACGCAGTATTTT
d_gene: TRBD2; j_gene: TRBJ2-7; v_gene: TRBV6-1; abundance: NA; CDR3aa: CASSEVGLAGYEQYF; CDR3nt: TGTGCCAGCAGTGAAGTGGGGCTAGCGGGATACGAGCAGTACTTC
d_gene: NA; j_gene: TRBJ1-3; v_gene: TRBV18; abundance: once; CDR3aa: CASSPETSGNTIYF; CDR3nt: TGTGCCAGCTCACCAGAGACCTCTGGAAACACCATATATTTT
d_gene: NA; j_gene: TRBJ2-7; v_gene: TRBV18; abundance: NA; CDR3aa: CASSPPGQSYEQYF; CDR3nt: TGTGCCAGCTCACCGCCTGGACAATCCTACGAGCAGTACTTC
d_gene: TRBD1; j_gene: TRBJ1-2; v_gene: TRBV9; abundance: NA; CDR3aa: CASSVSWTGGPISSRGYTF; CDR3nt: TGTGCCAGCAGCGTCTCCTGGACAGGGGGACCCATTTCCTCTAGAGGCTACACCTTC
d_gene: NA; j_gene: TRBJ1-5; v_gene: TRBV5-5; abundance: NA; CDR3aa: CASSLRGNSNQPQHF; CDR3nt: TGTGCCAGCAGCTTGAGAGGGAATAGCAATCAGCCCCAGCATTTT
d_gene: NA; j_gene: TRBJ1-6; v_gene: TRBV30; abundance: NA; CDR3aa: CAWSVGDLNSPLHF; CDR3nt: TGTGCCTGGAGTGTAGGGGACCTTAATTCACCCCTCCACTTT
d_gene: TRBD2; j_gene: TRBJ2-3; v_gene: TRBV6-4; abundance: NA; CDR3aa: CASSASGSTDTQYF; CDR3nt: TGTGCCAGCAGTGCTAGCGGGAGTACGGATACGCAGTATTTT
d_gene: TRBD1; j_gene: TRBJ2-7; v_gene: TRBV6-6; abundance: NA; CDR3aa: CASSSPDRMAEQYF; CDR3nt: TGTGCCAGCAGTTCCCCGGACAGGATGGCCGAGCAGTACTTC
d_gene: TRBD1; j_gene: TRBJ1-2; v_gene: TRBV15; abundance: once; CDR3aa: CATSRVGTGSGYTF; CDR3nt: TGTGCCACCAGCAGAGTCGGGACAGGGAGCGGCTACACCTTC
d_gene: NA; j_gene: TRBJ2-5; v_gene: TRBV5-1; abundance: NA; CDR3aa: CASSLGPTQETQYF; CDR3nt: TGCGCCAGCAGCTTGGGTCCAACACAAGAGACCCAGTACTTC
d_gene: NA; j_gene: TRBJ1-2; v_gene: TRBV29-1; abundance: NA; CDR3aa: CSVNLLYGYTF; CDR3nt: TGCAGCGTCAATCTGTTGTATGGCTACACCTTC
d_gene: NA; j_gene: TRBJ2-3; v_gene: TRBV7-2; abundance: NA; CDR3aa: CASSPGTSTDTQYF; CDR3nt: TGTGCCAGCAGCCCTGGAACTAGCACAGATACGCAGTATTTT
d_gene: NA; j_gene: TRBJ2-7; v_gene: TRBV18; abundance: NA; CDR3aa: CASSPPRGAYEQYF; CDR3nt: TGTGCCAGCTCACCACCTAGGGGGGCCTACGAGCAGTACTTC
d_gene: TRBD2; j_gene: TRBJ2-7; v_gene: TRBV19; abundance: NA; CDR3aa: CASSGLAGTDYEQYF; CDR3nt: TGTGCCAGTAGTGGACTAGCGGGGACGGACTACGAGCAGTACTTC
d_gene: NA; j_gene: TRBJ2-7; v_gene: TRBV19; abundance: once; CDR3aa: CASRTSGIEYEQYF; CDR3nt: TGTGCCAGTAGAACTTCAGGGATCGAATACGAGCAGTACTTC
d_gene: NA; j_gene: TRBJ2-3; v_gene: TRBV4-1; abundance: NA; CDR3aa: CASSQDAPHTDTQYF; CDR3nt: TGCGCCAGCAGCCAAGATGCGCCTCACACAGATACGCAGTATTTT
d_gene: NA; j_gene: TRBJ1-2; v_gene: TRBV5-4; abundance: NA; CDR3aa: CASSTNLGGLGYTF; CDR3nt: TGTGCCAGCAGCACCAACCTGGGGGGGTTGGGCTACACCTTC
d_gene: TRBD1; j_gene: TRBJ2-7; v_gene: TRBV2; abundance: NA; CDR3aa: CASVRQGAPYEQYF; CDR3nt: TGTGCCAGCGTCAGACAGGGGGCCCCCTACGAGCAGTACTTC
d_gene: TRBD1; j_gene: TRBJ1-2; v_gene: TRBV27; abundance: once; CDR3aa: CASSRGQGWAFGGYTF; CDR3nt: TGTGCCAGCAGTAGAGGACAGGGCTGGGCGTTCGGTGGCTACACCTTC
d_gene: NA; j_gene: TRBJ2-5; v_gene: TRBV5-6; abundance: NA; CDR3aa: CASSLAGLLQETQYF; CDR3nt: TGTGCCAGCAGCTTGGCAGGGTTGCTCCAAGAGACCCAGTACTTC
d_gene: NA; j_gene: TRBJ1-5; v_gene: TRBV5-6; abundance: NA; CDR3aa: CASSPPTGTAHDQHF; CDR3nt: TGTGCCAGCAGCCCCCCGACAGGTACGGCCCATGATCAGCATTTT
d_gene: NA; j_gene: TRBJ1-1; v_gene: TRBV7-9; abundance: NA; CDR3aa: CASSLNTEAFF; CDR3nt: TGTGCCAGCAGCTTAAACACTGAAGCTTTCTTT
d_gene: NA; j_gene: TRBJ1-1; v_gene: TRBV7-9; abundance: NA; CDR3aa: CASSLAQGMNTEAFF; CDR3nt: TGTGCCAGCAGCTTAGCTCAGGGGATGAACACTGAAGCTTTCTTT
d_gene: NA; j_gene: TRBJ1-3; v_gene: TRBV19; abundance: NA; CDR3aa: CASSMVGAANTIYF; CDR3nt: TGTGCCAGTAGTATGGTGGGGGCGGCGAACACCATATATTTT
d_gene: NA; j_gene: TRBJ2-2; v_gene: TRBV25-1; abundance: NA; CDR3aa: CASTPGYNTGELFF; CDR3nt: TGTGCCAGCACCCCGGGGTATAACACCGGGGAGCTGTTTTTT
d_gene: TRBD2; j_gene: TRBJ2-7; v_gene: TRBV11-2; abundance: NA; CDR3aa: CASSLDPSLAGGSLYEQYF; CDR3nt: TGTGCCAGCAGCTTAGATCCCTCCCTAGCGGGAGGTTCCCTCTACGAGCAGTACTTC
d_gene: NA; j_gene: TRBJ1-1; v_gene: TRBV5-8; abundance: NA; CDR3aa: CASSFHPPGRTNTEAFF; CDR3nt: TGTGCCAGCAGTTTTCATCCCCCGGGACGGACGAACACTGAAGCTTTCTTT
d_gene: TRBD2; j_gene: TRBJ2-1; v_gene: TRBV4-1; abundance: NA; CDR3aa: CASSLNSGGPNEQFF; CDR3nt: TGCGCCAGCAGCCTCAATAGCGGGGGACCCAATGAGCAGTTCTTC
d_gene: NA; j_gene: TRBJ2-7; v_gene: TRBV5-1; abundance: NA; CDR3aa: CASSRGIPRDSYEQYF; CDR3nt: TGCGCCAGCTCGAGGGGGATTCCCAGGGACTCCTACGAGCAGTACTTC
d_gene: TRBD2; j_gene: TRBJ2-1; v_gene: TRBV28; abundance: NA; CDR3aa: CASSLSAGTSDNNEQFF; CDR3nt: TGTGCCAGCAGTTTATCAGCCGGGACTAGCGATAACAATGAGCAGTTCTTC